The 10 T cell receptor beta chains in this list originate from one sample, sequenced in a study of T cell repertoires in cytomegalovirus infection. TCRdb fed the reads into MiXCR, producing one record per CDR3 protein. The sample carries about 360,000 distinct CDR3 sequences, around 18% recorded once. Sequencing input: PBMCs. These receptors all stem from a human donor in good health (CMV status not recorded). Some clones in this sample may be carry-over from other donors' samples.

In its sample, this clonotype was seen a few times. The CDR3 loop reads CASSSGQTYTEAFF. For the CDR3, the DNA is TGTGCCAGCAGCTCGGGACAAACCTACACTGAAGCTTTCTTT. This chain uses TRBV7-9 with TRBJ1-1; weak D call: TRBD1 (6 bases). V lost 4 bases and J lost 3, with 12 bases in between. Germline V gene lookup returns CDR1 SEHNR and CDR2 FQNEAQ (reference sequence). CDR3 length: 14 residues.

The table lists this clonotype with many counts. The chain couples TRBV20-1 to TRBJ2-1; 8 nucleotides align to TRBD2. Trimming took 2 bases from V and 4 from J; bases not matched to a gene: 13. Germline CDR1 and CDR2: DFQATT and SNEGSKA (reference sequence). The CDR3 spans 17 residues. CDR3 sequence: CSARQTSAAAGYNEQFF. CDR3 DNA sequence: TGCAGTGCTAGACAGACTAGCGCCGCGGCTGGATACAATGAGCAGTTCTTC.

In this sample, this clonotype turned up a few times. The chain employs TRBV12-3 or TRBV12-4 and TRBJ2-2, with 9 bases that match TRBD2. The V and J ends lost 6 bases and 5 bases, in that order; junction bases with no gene match: 4. The CDR3 is 14 amino acids. The CDR3 region is CASRKSGGTGELFF. Here the CDR3 DNA reads TGTGCCAGCAGGAAGAGCGGGGGGACCGGGGAGCTGTTTTTT.

This clonotype was seen many times. This chain links TRBV6-1 with TRBJ2-1; D is possibly TRBD1 (5 bases). The CDR3 runs 16 residues. Trimming took off 6 bases at V and 8 bases at J, with 23 bases between the two ends. Per germline, CDR1 MNHNS and CDR2 SASEGT. This CDR3 is CASRKFRGLVFDEQFF. CDR3 DNA sequence: TGTGCCAGCAGGAAATTTAGGGGCTTAGTTTTCGATGAGCAGTTCTTC.

This clonotype was recorded at least ten times. The CDR3 region is CASSLAADRDANIQYF. DNA for the CDR3: TGTGCCAGCAGCTTAGCCGCGGACAGAGATGCAAACATTCAGTACTTC. The chain carries TRBV7-2 and TRBJ2-4; D perhaps matches TRBD1 (6 bases). The CDR3 length is 16 residues. V lost 0 bases, J lost 6 bases, and 15 bases lay in between. The germline CDR1 and CDR2 sequences are SGHTA and FQGNSA.

The CDR3 DNA reads as TGCAGTGCTAGAGATCTTCGTGTCACAGAGACCTACAATGAGCAGTTCTTC. Translating gives CSARDLRVTETYNEQFF. The chain combines TRBV20-1 with TRBJ2-1; D gene ambiguous. The CDR3 totals 17 residues. V lost 0 bases and J 2 bases, leaving 17 bases between the germline ends. CDR1 and CDR2 from the germline V gene are DFQATT and SNEGSKA (reference sequence).

This clonotype was detected only once. The chain recombines TRBV7-9 with TRBJ1-4; D is ambiguous. The germline gives CDR1 SEHNR, CDR2 FQNEAQ (reference sequence). Trimming shortened V by 6 bases and J by 8 bases, and 7 bases separated the two germline ends. This CDR3 comprises 11 residues. In nucleotides, the CDR3 is TGTGCCAGCAGTACTGGGGAAAAACTGTTTTTT. Protein product: CASSTGEKLFF.

V gene TRBV20-1 combines with J gene TRBJ1-1; tentatively, D is TRBD1 (5 bases). Germline V gene data show CDR1 as DFQATT and CDR2 as SNEGSKA (reference sequence). This CDR3 comprises 12 residues. Trimming left V 5 bases short and J 1 base short, with 8 bases between. The DNA for the CDR3 is TGCAGTGCTGCTACAGGGAACACTGAAGCTTTCTTT. This codes for CSAATGNTEAFF.

This clonotype has just a few counts. The J gene is TRBJ2-6, the V gene TRBV10-3; TRBD2 might be the D (5 bases). V lost 4 bases and J 3 bases, leaving 10 bases between the germline ends. The CDR3 loop spans 15 amino acids. In germline, CDR1 is ENHRY, CDR2 SYGVKD. The CDR3 DNA reads as TGTGCCATCAGTGCGGGGTTCGGTGGGGCCAACGTCCTGACTTTC. This gives the protein CAISAGFGGANVLTF.

This clonotype was detected ten times or more. V gene TRBV6-1 combines with J gene TRBJ1-5; 9 bases match TRBD1. CDR3 length equals 15 residues. Per the germline V gene, CDR1 is MNHNS and CDR2 is SASEGT. V lost 6 bases and J lost 5; bases outside the gene matches: 8. The CDR3, as DNA: TGTGCCAGCAGCTCCCGACAGGGGGGATATCAGCCCCAGCATTTT. This translates into CASSSRQGGYQPQHF.